This TCR beta chain was recovered during a study of T cells after yellow fever vaccination. MiXCR, applied by TCRdb to the 5' RACE reads, yields one record per CDR3 protein. The table shows some 350,000 distinct CDR3 sequences, with about 6% occurring only once. Notes on the study in general: Clonotype sharing between CD4 and CD8 compartments was small. A faster peak, day 5 versus 15, was reached by the weaker secondary response. Detected again after the booster were most primary-vaccination clones, at nearly 97% CD4 and about 90% CD8.

The CDR3 loop spans 11 amino acids. Between the trimmed V and J ends, which lost 8 bases and 5 bases, there was a span of 13 bases. Germline values: CDR1 DFQATT, CDR2 SNEGSKA (reference sequence). The sample holds many counts of this clonotype. Its antigen is currently unknown. The sequence came from a man aged 30-40 years who received the YFV17D yellow fever vaccine. The rearrangement uses TRBV20-1 and TRBJ2-7, with a possible D match to TRBD2 (6 bases). The sequenced sample was PBMCs, obtained 5 days after the yellow fever booster vaccination. CDR3 region: CSSGGEDEQYF. The CDR3 coding sequence is TGCAGTTCTGGAGGGGAGGACGAGCAGTACTTC.